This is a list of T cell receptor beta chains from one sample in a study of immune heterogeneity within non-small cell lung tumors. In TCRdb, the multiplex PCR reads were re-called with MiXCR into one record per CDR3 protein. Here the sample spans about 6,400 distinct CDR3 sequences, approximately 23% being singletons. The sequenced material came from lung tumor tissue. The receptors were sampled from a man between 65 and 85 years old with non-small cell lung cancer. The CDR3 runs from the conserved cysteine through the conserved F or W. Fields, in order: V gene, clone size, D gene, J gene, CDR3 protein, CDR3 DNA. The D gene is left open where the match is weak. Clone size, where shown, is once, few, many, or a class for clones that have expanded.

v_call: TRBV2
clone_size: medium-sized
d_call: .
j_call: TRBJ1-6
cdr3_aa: CASSIRFSYNSPLHF
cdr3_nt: TGTGCCAGCAGTATACGTTTCTCCTATAATTCACCCCTCCACTTT

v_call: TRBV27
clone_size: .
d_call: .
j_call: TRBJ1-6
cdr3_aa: CASNPGPTGGGYNSPLHF
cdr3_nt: TGTGCCAGCAATCCCGGCCCGACAGGAGGGGGGTATAATTCACCCCTCCACTTT

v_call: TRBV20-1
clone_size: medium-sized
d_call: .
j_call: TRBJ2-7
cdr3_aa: CSARFASTHEQYF
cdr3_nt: TGCAGTGCTAGATTTGCGAGTACTCACGAGCAGTACTTC

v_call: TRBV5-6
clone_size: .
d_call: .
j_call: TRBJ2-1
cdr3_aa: CASSLLGLDEQFF
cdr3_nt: TGTGCCAGCAGCTTGTTAGGTTTGGATGAGCAGTTCTTC

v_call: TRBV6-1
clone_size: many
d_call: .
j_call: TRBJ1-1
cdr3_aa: CASMGTGGQTTEAFF
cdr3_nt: TGTGCCAGCATGGGTACGGGAGGCCAAACGACTGAAGCTTTCTTT

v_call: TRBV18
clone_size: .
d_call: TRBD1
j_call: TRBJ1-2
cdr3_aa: CASSRSTGVHGYTF
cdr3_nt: TGTGCCAGCTCACGATCGACAGGGGTGCATGGCTACACCTTC

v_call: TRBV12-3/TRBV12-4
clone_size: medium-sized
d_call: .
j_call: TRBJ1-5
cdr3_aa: CASSFTDQPQHF
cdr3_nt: TGTGCCAGCAGCTTCACGGATCAGCCCCAGCATTTT

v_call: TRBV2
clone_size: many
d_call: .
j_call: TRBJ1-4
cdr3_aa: CASSEWANEKLFF
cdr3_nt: TGTGCCAGCAGTGAGTGGGCTAATGAAAAACTGTTTTTT

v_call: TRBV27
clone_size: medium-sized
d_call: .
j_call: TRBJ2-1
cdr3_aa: CASITYNEQFF
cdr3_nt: TGTGCCAGCATCACGTACAATGAGCAGTTCTTC

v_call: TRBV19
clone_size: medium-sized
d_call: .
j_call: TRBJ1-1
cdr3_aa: CASSLTRNTEAFF
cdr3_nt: TGTGCCAGTAGTCTAACCAGAAACACTGAAGCTTTCTTT

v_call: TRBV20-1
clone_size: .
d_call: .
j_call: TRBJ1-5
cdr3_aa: CSASFSGNQPQHF
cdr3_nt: TGCAGTGCTAGTTTCAGTGGCAATCAGCCCCAGCATTTT

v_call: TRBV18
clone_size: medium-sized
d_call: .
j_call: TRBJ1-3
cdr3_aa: CASSSTEGRASGNTIYF
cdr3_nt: TGTGCCAGCTCATCCACGGAGGGCCGGGCCTCTGGAAACACCATATATTTT

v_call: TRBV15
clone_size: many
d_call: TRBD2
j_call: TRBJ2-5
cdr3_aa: CATSGGGDEETQYF
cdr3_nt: TGTGCCACCAGCGGCGGGGGGGATGAAGAGACCCAGTACTTC

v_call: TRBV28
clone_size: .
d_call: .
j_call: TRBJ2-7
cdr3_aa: CASSQGPDYEQYF
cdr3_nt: TGTGCCAGCAGCCAGGGCCCTGACTACGAGCAGTACTTC

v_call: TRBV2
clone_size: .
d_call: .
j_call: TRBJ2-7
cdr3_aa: CASSVIVYEQYF
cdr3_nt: TGTGCCAGCAGTGTAATCGTCTACGAGCAGTACTTC

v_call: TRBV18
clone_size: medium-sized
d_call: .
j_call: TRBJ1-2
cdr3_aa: CASSSTAANYGYTF
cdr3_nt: TGTGCCAGCTCATCTACCGCAGCGAACTATGGCTACACCTTC

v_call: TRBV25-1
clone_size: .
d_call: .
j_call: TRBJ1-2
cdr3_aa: CASSPYGQSYGYTF
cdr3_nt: TGTGCCAGCAGTCCCTACGGACAGTCCTATGGCTACACCTTC

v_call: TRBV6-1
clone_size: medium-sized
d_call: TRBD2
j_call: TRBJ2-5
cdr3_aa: CASSEIFSGGRETQYF
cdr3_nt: TGTGCCAGCAGTGAAATTTTTAGCGGGGGGAGGGAGACCCAGTACTTC

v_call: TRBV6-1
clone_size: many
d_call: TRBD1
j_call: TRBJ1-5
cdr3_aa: CASSGQGSQPQHF
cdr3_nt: TGTGCCAGCAGTGGACAGGGGAGCCAGCCCCAGCATTTT

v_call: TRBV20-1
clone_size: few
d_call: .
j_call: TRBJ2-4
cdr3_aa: CSARGPQNIQYF
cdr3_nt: TGCAGTGCCCGGGGGCCCCAAAACATTCAGTACTTC

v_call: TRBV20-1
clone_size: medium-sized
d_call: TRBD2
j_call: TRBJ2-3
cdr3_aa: CSSTGTSGTDTQYF
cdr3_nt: TGCAGTTCCACCGGGACTAGCGGAACAGATACGCAGTATTTT

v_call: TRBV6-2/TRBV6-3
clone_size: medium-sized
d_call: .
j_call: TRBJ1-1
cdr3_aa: CASIQDGLNTEAFF
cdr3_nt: TGTGCCAGCATCCAGGACGGCCTGAACACTGAAGCTTTCTTT

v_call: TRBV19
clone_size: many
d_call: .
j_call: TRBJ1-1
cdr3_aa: CASSAGVVNTEAFF
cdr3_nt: TGTGCCAGTAGTGCGGGGGTCGTGAACACTGAAGCTTTCTTT

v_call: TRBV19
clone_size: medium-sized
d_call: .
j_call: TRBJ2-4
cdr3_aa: CASSIVLTSKNIQYF
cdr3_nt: TGTGCCAGTAGTATAGTCTTAACGTCCAAAAACATTCAGTACTTC

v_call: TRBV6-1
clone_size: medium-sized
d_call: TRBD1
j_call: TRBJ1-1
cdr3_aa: CASSEVFSTGSDTEAFF
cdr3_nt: TGTGCCAGCAGTGAAGTCTTCTCGACAGGGTCGGACACTGAAGCTTTCTTT

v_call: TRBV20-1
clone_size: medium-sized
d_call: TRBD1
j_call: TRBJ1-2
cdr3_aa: CSGVWTGDYGYTF
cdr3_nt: TGCAGTGGCGTTTGGACAGGGGACTATGGCTACACCTTC

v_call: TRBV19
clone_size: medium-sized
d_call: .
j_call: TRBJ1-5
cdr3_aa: CASSISAGYDNQPQHF
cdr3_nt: TGTGCCAGTAGTATCTCGGCCGGGTACGACAATCAGCCCCAGCATTTT

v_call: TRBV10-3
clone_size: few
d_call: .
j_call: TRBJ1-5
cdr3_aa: CAISEGENQPQHF
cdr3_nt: TGTGCCATCAGTGAGGGCGAGAATCAGCCCCAGCATTTT

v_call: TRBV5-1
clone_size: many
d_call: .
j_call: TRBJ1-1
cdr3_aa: CASSLTGSGYTEAFF
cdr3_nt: TGCGCCAGCAGCCTCACAGGGTCGGGCTACACTGAAGCTTTCTTT

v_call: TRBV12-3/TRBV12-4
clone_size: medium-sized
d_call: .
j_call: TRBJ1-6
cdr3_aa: CASNTDDSPLHF
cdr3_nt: TGTGCCAGCAATACGGACGATTCACCCCTCCACTTT

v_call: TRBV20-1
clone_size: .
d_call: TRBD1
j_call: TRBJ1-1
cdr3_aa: CSAPAGGGEWGTEAFF
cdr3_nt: TGCAGTGCTCCCGCCGGAGGGGGCGAATGGGGCACTGAAGCTTTCTTT

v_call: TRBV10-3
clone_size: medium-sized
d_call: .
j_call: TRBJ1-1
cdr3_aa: CAISPGRKKNTEAFF
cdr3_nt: TGTGCCATCAGCCCGGGGCGTAAGAAGAACACTGAAGCTTTCTTT

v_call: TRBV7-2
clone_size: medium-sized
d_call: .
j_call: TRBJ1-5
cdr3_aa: CASSPHGQGLNQPQHF
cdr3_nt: TGTGCCAGCAGCCCCCATGGGCAGGGGTTGAATCAGCCCCAGCATTTT

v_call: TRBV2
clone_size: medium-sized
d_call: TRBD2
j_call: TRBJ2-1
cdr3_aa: CASMTSGYNEQFF
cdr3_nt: TGTGCCAGCATGACTAGCGGCTACAATGAGCAGTTCTTC

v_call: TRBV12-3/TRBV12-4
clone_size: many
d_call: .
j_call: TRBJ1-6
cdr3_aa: CASRPGPSSPGPLHF
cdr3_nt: TGTGCCAGCAGACCGGGACCCTCCTCCCCTGGACCCCTCCACTTT

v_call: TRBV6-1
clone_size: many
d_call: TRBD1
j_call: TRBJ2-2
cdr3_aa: CASRRWTGHGELFF
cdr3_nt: TGTGCCAGCAGACGCTGGACAGGGCACGGGGAGCTGTTTTTT

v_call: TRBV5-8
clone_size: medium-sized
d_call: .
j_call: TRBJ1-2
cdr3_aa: CASSILNNYGYTF
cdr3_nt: TGTGCCAGCAGCATACTTAATAACTATGGCTACACCTTC